This TCR beta chain originates from a study of shared clonotypes between healthy human individuals. Germline-derived CDR1 and CDR2 are SGDLS and YYNGEE. The CDR3 length is 18 residues. Trimming removed 4 bases at V and 4 bases at J, with 26 bases between. Clones were read by immunoSEQ multiplex PCR, and TCRdb kept only the in-frame ones, dropping some. The sample lists 1.5 million to 2.5 million clones, roughly 95% seen once, with 1.2% in the top ten. Terminally differentiated effector memory CD45RA+ cells were excluded by CCR7 positive selection of CD45RO-negative cells. The chain employs TRBV9 and TRBJ1-2; TRBD1 is a possible D gene (5 bases). The TCR was taken from a man between 18 and 35 years old in good health. Sequencing input: naive CD8+ T cells sorted from blood. This chain's CDR3 is CASSPSWTTGGLSYGYTF. The CDR3 DNA reads as TGTGCCAGCAGCCCCTCCTGGACGACGGGGGGGTTAAGCTATGGCTACACCTTC.